This entry lists 21 T cell receptor beta chains sequenced from one sample in a study of blood T cell repertoires in COVID-19. Assay: immunoSEQ multiplex PCR; the TCRdb copy retains only in-frame clones and omits some. Among about 370,000 clones listed, over 75% were seen once. Sequencing input: PBMCs or T cells enriched from blood (not recorded which). The receptors here all came from a man aged 18 to 35 who had recovered from COVID-19.

This clone appeared once. An end of the junction does not agree with germline; a read error may underlie this. The chain has TRBV7-9 and TRBJ2-5; a possible D gene is TRBD2 (6 bases). CDR1 is SEHNR and CDR2 is FQNEAQ in the germline V gene (reference sequence). The CDR3 is 15 residues long. The CDR3 here is CASSLGTLTGEAQYF. The CDR3 nucleotides read TGTGCCAGCAGCTTAGGGACCCTAACGGGAGAGGCCCAGTACTTC. The variable domain in full, completed from reference TRBV7-9 and TRBJ2-5, reads DTGVSQNPRHKITKRGQNVTFRCDPISEHNRLYWYRQTLGQGPEFLTYFQNEAQLEKSRLLSDRFSAERPKGSFSTLEIQRTEQGDSAMYLCASSLGTLTGEAQYFGPGTRLLVL.

J is TRBJ1-1 and V is TRBV7-9, with D uncertain. The CDR3 contains 13 residues. The ends were cut back, 2 bases at V and 6 bases at J, with 10 bases in the middle. Germline assignment: CDR1 SEHNR and CDR2 FQNEAQ (reference sequence). The chain's CDR3 is CASSLYGSSEAFF. Written as DNA, the CDR3 is TGTGCCAGCAGCTTATACGGGAGCTCTGAAGCTTTCTTT.

V and J are TRBV7-8 and TRBJ2-5, with 12 bases aligning to TRBD2. The CDR3 spans 16 residues. The germline V gene encodes CDR1 SGHVS and CDR2 FQNEAQ. The trim removed 4 bases at V and 3 bases at J, leaving 6 bases unmatched. This chain's CDR3 is CASSSPGLAGKETQYF. The CDR3 nucleotides are TGTGCCAGCAGCTCCCCCGGACTAGCGGGGAAAGAGACCCAGTACTTC.

This chain joins TRBV24-1 and TRBJ2-7, with 8 bases that match TRBD2. This CDR3 contains 13 residues. From germline, CDR1 is KGHDR and CDR2 SFDVKD. J gave up 5 bases and V 7 bases, and 6 bases lay outside the gene matches. The CDR3 sequence is CATSVGSGNEQYF. The DNA for the CDR3 is TGTGCCACCAGCGTTGGTAGCGGGAACGAGCAGTACTTC.

The V and J genes are TRBV3-1 (or the pseudogene TRBV3-2) and TRBJ2-5, with D tentatively TRBD1 (6 bases). CDR3 length equals 13 residues. V was clipped by 6 bases and J by 7 bases, with 15 bases between them. The germline gives CDR1 LGHDT, CDR2 YNNKEL (reference sequence). In nucleotides, the CDR3 is TGTGCCAGCAGGGACAGCAGGAAAGGGACCCAGTACTTC. Protein sequence: CASRDSRKGTQYF.

This chain uses TRBV6-5 with TRBJ1-1, with TRBD1 as a possible D gene (5 bases). V was pared by 6 bases and J by 4 bases, with 9 bases between. The V gene's germline CDR1 is MNHEY and CDR2 SVGAGI. The CDR3 has 12 amino acids. The CDR3 is CASRDGATEAFF. CDR3 DNA: TGTGCCAGCAGGGATGGGGCCACTGAAGCTTTCTTT.

J is TRBJ2-1 and V is TRBV5-1, with 7 nucleotides matching TRBD1. Germline V gene sequence: CDR1 SGHRS, CDR2 YFSETQ. This CDR3 region has 15 residues. The V segment lost 3 bases and the J segment 5 bases; nucleotides outside the gene matches: 8. In DNA form, the CDR3 reads TGCGCCAGCAGCTCGAGACAGGGAACACACAATGAGCAGTTCTTC. It translates to CASSSRQGTHNEQFF.

The chain joins TRBV5-1 to TRBJ2-2; a possible D gene is TRBD2 (6 bases). Germline CDR1 and CDR2: SGHRS and YFSETQ. With 0 bases removed from V and 5 bases from J, the gap between germline ends came to 11 bases. CDR3 length: 15 amino acids. CDR3 in DNA: TGCGCCAGCAGCTTGGATACCGGGACTACCGGGGAGCTGTTTTTT. Its protein is CASSLDTGTTGELFF.

The V and J genes are TRBV7-2 and TRBJ2-7, with 8 nucleotides matching TRBD1. Trimming took 8 bases from V and 3 from J; bases not matched to a gene: 9. The CDR3 covers 14 residues. Germline CDR1 reads SGHTA; CDR2 reads FQGNSA. The CDR3 reads CASLDTGTGYEQYF. Written as DNA, the CDR3 is TGTGCCAGCTTAGATACCGGGACAGGCTACGAGCAGTACTTC.

The table lists this clone with a few counts. This chain connects TRBV12-5 to TRBJ2-1, with TRBD2 identical over 14 bases. The CDR3 runs to 21 residues. Germline loops: CDR1 LGHNT, CDR2 FRNRAP. V lost 2 bases, J lost 4 bases, and 16 bases stayed unmatched. As DNA, the CDR3 is TGTGCTAGTGGTTTGCGGAACGGAGGACTAGCGGGAGGCCTAATATACAATGAGCAGTTCTTC. Amino acid sequence: CASGLRNGGLAGGLIYNEQFF.

The J gene is TRBJ2-7, the V gene TRBV9, with 9 bases aligning to TRBD1. Germline V gene lookup returns CDR1 SGDLS and CDR2 YYNGEE. V shed 1 base and J 5 bases; nucleotides not matched to a gene: 13. The CDR3 is made up of 17 amino acids. The DNA of the CDR3 is TGTGCCAGCAGCGTATATGAGTGGGACAGGGAAGCCCACGAGCAGTACTTC. Protein sequence: CASSVYEWDREAHEQYF.

The chain has TRBV5-4 and TRBJ2-1; D is unresolved. This CDR3 region has 12 residues. Per the germline V gene, CDR1 is SGHNT and CDR2 is YYREEE (reference sequence). V lost 4 bases, J lost 10 bases, and 12 bases lay in between. CDR3 sequence: CASSLMTSEQFF. The CDR3 DNA sequence: TGTGCCAGCAGCCTAATGACTTCGGAGCAGTTCTTC.

The gene calls are TRBV18 and TRBJ2-6, with no clear D. This CDR3 region has 15 residues. Germline-derived CDR1 and CDR2 are KGHSH and LQKENI. V lost 2 bases and J 2 bases, leaving 7 bases between the germline ends. CDR3 in DNA: TGTGCCAGCTCACCAGGGCAGGCTGGGGCCAACGTCCTGACTTTC. It is translated as CASSPGQAGANVLTF.

The V call is TRBV6-6, the J call TRBJ1-6; D is uncertain. V dropped 5 bases and J dropped 7 bases, with 9 bases sitting between them. CDR1 is MNHNY and CDR2 is SVGAGI in the germline V gene (reference sequence). CDR3 length: 13 amino acids. The CDR3 spells CASSPARNSPLHF. The CDR3 DNA reads as TGTGCCAGCAGTCCCGCTCGGAATTCACCCCTCCACTTT.

A remark on this clone: Different DNA sequences within this sample yield the same CDR3. This chain links TRBV9 with TRBJ1-1; D not resolved. V was pared by 0 bases and J by 1 base, with 7 bases between. Germline V gene data show CDR1 as SGDLS and CDR2 as YYNGEE. The CDR3 contains 14 residues. The CDR3: CASSVGQRNTEAFF. Written as DNA, the CDR3 is TGTGCCAGCAGCGTAGGGCAAAGGAACACTGAAGCTTTCTTT.

J is TRBJ1-5 and V is TRBV28; D is unresolved. V lost 3 bases and J lost 6, with 12 bases in between. The length of the CDR3 is 14 residues. In germline, CDR1 is MDHEN, CDR2 SYDVKM. The CDR3 spells CASSFGVGGQPQHF. CDR3 DNA: TGTGCCAGCAGTTTCGGGGTGGGAGGTCAGCCCCAGCATTTT.

The rearrangement joins TRBV18 to TRBJ2-1; tentatively, D is TRBD2 (6 bases). Germline V lookup: CDR1 KGHSH, CDR2 LQKENI. This CDR3 contains 16 residues. Trimming took off 2 bases at V and 1 base at J, with 12 bases between the two ends. In nucleotides, the CDR3 is TGTGCCAGCTCACCAGCCCAGCGGGTATCCTACAATGAGCAGTTCTTC. As protein: CASSPAQRVSYNEQFF.

The CDR3 sequence is CASSWGDYEQYF. The CDR3 DNA is TGCGCCAGCAGCTGGGGGGACTACGAGCAGTACTTC. The gene calls are TRBV5-1 and TRBJ2-7, with a weak D call TRBD2 (6 bases). Germline CDR1 reads SGHRS; CDR2 reads YFSETQ. V was trimmed by 3 bases and J by 3 bases, leaving 7 bases between them. The CDR3 runs 12 residues.

The CDR3 DNA reads TGTGCCAGCAGCCCCCGGACTAGCGGGGCGTTTGATGAGCAGTTCTTC. This codes for CASSPRTSGAFDEQFF. The chain employs TRBV9 and TRBJ2-1; TRBD2 matches at 12 bases. Trimming took 4 bases from V and 8 from J; bases not matched to a gene: 10. This CDR3 spans 16 amino acids. Per the germline V gene, CDR1 is SGDLS and CDR2 is YYNGEE.

This clone was seen a single time. V usage is TRBV30 and J usage is TRBJ2-1; TRBD2 matches 9 bases. Trimming at V came to 4 bases and at J to 9 bases, leaving 10 bases not matched to a gene. From germline, CDR1 is GTSNPN and CDR2 SVGIG (reference sequence). The CDR3 runs to 14 residues. CDR3 sequence (DNA): TGTGCCTGGAAAGGAGCGGGAGGCGGTAGTGAGCAGTTCTTC. As protein: CAWKGAGGGSEQFF.

The chain is built from TRBV29-1 and TRBJ2-1; 8 bases align to TRBD2. The CDR3 is 13 amino acids. The germline V gene has CDR1 SQVTM and CDR2 ANQGSEA. J lost 2 bases, V lost 6 bases, and 3 bases had no gene match. The CDR3 region is CSVLAGPYNEQFF. The CDR3 DNA reads as TGCAGCGTGTTAGCGGGACCCTACAATGAGCAGTTCTTC.